This T cell receptor (beta chain) appears in the sequencing data of a study of shared clonotypes between healthy human individuals. Clones were sequenced by immunoSEQ multiplex PCR, and TCRdb holds only the in-frame ones, with some missing. The sample lists a few million clones, over 85% occurring once. CDR1 is MNHNS and CDR2 is SASEGT in the germline V gene. V was clipped by 0 bases and J by 6 bases, with 15 bases between them. The CDR3 loop spans 16 amino acids. The chain is built from TRBV6-1 and TRBJ1-5; TRBD1 might be the D (5 bases). The source material was naive CD4+ T cells from PBMCs. This sample's subset: CD45RA+ positively selected. The receptor's source is a man aged 18 to 30 in good health. Some clones in this sample may be carry-over from other donors' samples. As DNA, the CDR3 is TGTGCCAGCAGTGAAGCGCTAGGGGTGCTGCGTCAGCCCCAGCATTTT. This translates into CASSEALGVLRQPQHF.